The rows below give T cell receptor beta chains drawn from one sample of a study of regulatory and conventional T cells in RAG deficiency. This table comes from immunoSEQ multiplex PCR, and its TCRdb copy is limited to in-frame clones, with some not included. The sample has approximately 21,000 clones; nearly 96% are singletons. Separately, the same data were catalogued under a study of regulatory T cells.

Sequencing was performed on CD25- CD4+ T cells sorted from blood. All receptors come from a human donor in good health. Each CDR3 is given with its conserved first and last residue. Each record gives: J gene, clone size, V gene, D gene, CDR3 DNA, CDR3 protein. D genes are given only for firm matches. Clone size is stated in some rows and not others, as once, few, many or a class when expanded.

>TRBJ2-7|-|TRBV19|-
TGTGCCAGTAGTAATGACGGGACAACCTCCTACGAGCAGTACTTC
CASSNDGTTSYEQYF
>TRBJ2-1|-|TRBV5-6|-
TGTGCCAGCAGACACATTATCGGACAGCGGGGAAATGAGCAGTTCTTC
CASRHIIGQRGNEQFF
>TRBJ1-6|-|TRBV7-6|-
TGTGCCAGCAGCTCAGATCAGGGCGGGGAGGGTCCCCTCCACTTT
CASSSDQGGEGPLHF
>TRBJ2-7|-|TRBV28|-
TGTGCCAGCAGCCCCTCCACCTACAGTACCTACGAGCAGTACTTC
CASSPSTYSTYEQYF
>TRBJ1-1|-|TRBV30|-
TGTGCCTGGATGCCGGGTTGGAACACTGAAGCTTTCTTT
CAWMPGWNTEAFF
>TRBJ1-2|-|TRBV7-9|-
TGTGCCAGCAGCTTAGATTTACAGAGCTATGGCTACACCTTC
CASSLDLQSYGYTF
>TRBJ1-1|few|TRBV5-6|-
TGTGCCAGCAGCTTGGCCTTCACTGAAGCTTTCTTT
CASSLAFTEAFF
>TRBJ2-2|-|TRBV30|TRBD2
TGTGCCAGGAAGGCTAGCGGGGTTCAGGGGACCGGGGAGCTGTTTTTT
CARKASGVQGTGELFF
>TRBJ2-3|-|TRBV7-9|TRBD1
TGTGCCAGCAGCATGGACAGGAGCTCCACAGATACGCAGTATTTT
CASSMDRSSTDTQYF
>TRBJ2-7|-|TRBV19|-
TGTGCCAGTAGTACCTCGGGACACCGCTACGAGCAGTACTTC
CASSTSGHRYEQYF
>TRBJ1-3|-|TRBV30|-
TGTGCCTGGACGACCGGGGGAAACACCATATATTTT
CAWTTGGNTIYF
>TRBJ2-1|-|TRBV10-3|TRBD2
TGTGCCATCAGAACTAGCGGGGGAGGGGGTGAGCAGTTCTTC
CAIRTSGGGGEQFF
>TRBJ2-1|-|TRBV14|-
TGTGCCAGCAGCCAGGTCGGAGCCTTTGTCAATGAGCAGTTCTTC
CASSQVGAFVNEQFF
>TRBJ2-7|-|TRBV4-2|TRBD1
TGTGCCAGCAGCCAAGATCTGACAGGGGGGACCCACGAGCAGTACTTC
CASSQDLTGGTHEQYF
>TRBJ1-5|-|TRBV6-6|TRBD1
TGTGCCAGCAGTTATGGGACAGGCTTAAATCAGCCCCAGCATTTT
CASSYGTGLNQPQHF
>TRBJ2-3|-|TRBV5-1|TRBD2
TGCGCCAGCAGCTTGGAGTGGGGGGGGAGCACAGATACGCAGTATTTT
CASSLEWGGSTDTQYF
>TRBJ1-6|-|TRBV4-1|TRBD1
TGCGCCAGCAGCCCTGGGACAGGGGGCAGCCTGGAAACCTATAATTCCCCCCTCCACTTT
CASSPGTGGSLETYNSPLHF
>TRBJ1-1|-|TRBV5-1|-
TGCGCCAGCAGCTCACAGGGTCGCAACACTGAAGCTTTCTTT
CASSSQGRNTEAFF
>TRBJ2-1|-|TRBV15|-
TGTGCCACCAGCAGAGTGGCAGGGTCCTACAATGAGCAGTTCTTC
CATSRVAGSYNEQFF
>TRBJ2-7|once|TRBV7-6|TRBD2
TGTGCCAGCAGCTTAGGGACTAGCGGGGGCGAGCAGTACTTC
CASSLGTSGGEQYF
>TRBJ2-5|-|TRBV4-1|-
TGCGCCAGCAGCCGGACTTCGACTAGACAAGAGACCCAGTACTTC
CASSRTSTRQETQYF
>TRBJ1-1|-|TRBV7-3|TRBD1
TGTGCCAGCAGCTTATCAGGGGGCACTGAAGCTTTCTTT
CASSLSGGTEAFF
>TRBJ2-7|-|TRBV28|TRBD1
TGTGCCAGCAGTTCGTACCACCGGGACAGGGTCGAAGGGTACGAGCAGTACTTC
CASSSYHRDRVEGYEQYF
>TRBJ2-1|-|TRBV4-1|-
TGCGCCAGCAGCCAGGGCGAGGGGGGGCCCAAGAATGAGCAGTTCTTC
CASSQGEGGPKNEQFF
>TRBJ1-3|-|TRBV6-5|-
TGTGCCAGCAGTTCCTCCGGGGGTGGAAACACCATATATTTT
CASSSSGGGNTIYF
>TRBJ1-2|-|TRBV9|-
TGTGCCAGCAGCGTAGACCGGGGAGGTGATGGCTACACCTTC
CASSVDRGGDGYTF
>TRBJ2-1|-|TRBV5-4|TRBD2
TGTGCCAGCAGCTTGGAGCGGGGTGAGCAGTTCTTC
CASSLERGEQFF
>TRBJ2-1|-|TRBV18|-
TGTGCCAGCTCAAGACAGGTCAGCTCCTACAATGAGCAGTTCTTC
CASSRQVSSYNEQFF
>TRBJ2-5|once|TRBV4-1|TRBD1
TGCGCCAGCAGCCAAGTTTCGGGGACAGGGGATGTGGCCCAAGAGACCCAGTACTTC
CASSQVSGTGDVAQETQYF
>TRBJ1-6|-|TRBV10-1|-
TGCGCCAGCACCATCCCCCGGGACACGACTTCACCCCTCCACTTT
CASTIPRDTTSPLHF
>TRBJ2-5|-|TRBV19|TRBD2
TGTGCCAGTAGTATGGGGACTAGCGGGGGGGCAGGTAGGGAGACCCAGTACTTC
CASSMGTSGGAGRETQYF
>TRBJ2-6|-|TRBV27|-
TGTGCCAGCACCCTTTTTGGATTGGGCAGAACCGACTCTGGGGCCAACGTCCTGACTTTC
CASTLFGLGRTDSGANVLTF
>TRBJ1-2|-|TRBV19|-
TGTGCCAGCGGGAATGGCAACTATGGCTACACCTTC
CASGNGNYGYTF
>TRBJ1-1|-|TRBV5-1|-
TGCGCCAGCAGCTTGGAGACAGAGAAGGAAGCTTTCTTT
CASSLETEKEAFF
>TRBJ1-2|-|TRBV10-3|-
TGTGCCATCACCGCAGACAATTACTATGGCTACACCTTC
CAITADNYYGYTF
>TRBJ2-3|few|TRBV14|-
TGTGCCAGCAGCCGGATGCGGGACAGCTATAGCACAGATACGCAGTATTTT
CASSRMRDSYSTDTQYF
>TRBJ1-5|once|TRBV9|-
TGTGCCAGCAGCGTAGGGCCAGACAATCAGCCCCAGCATTTT
CASSVGPDNQPQHF
>TRBJ1-2|once|TRBV2|-
TGTGCCAGCATTTCTGACAGCACCTATGGCTACACCTTC
CASISDSTYGYTF
>TRBJ2-7|-|TRBV30|-
TGTGCCTGGAGTGTCCAGGGAGGTGGCTACGAGCAGTACTTC
CAWSVQGGGYEQYF
>TRBJ2-7|-|TRBV28|TRBD1
TGTGCCAGCAGTTTAGGACAGGGCTCCGAGCAGTACTTC
CASSLGQGSEQYF
>TRBJ1-1|-|TRBV11-1|TRBD1
TGTGCCAGCAGCCCAGGACAGGGCCACACTGAAGCTTTCTTT
CASSPGQGHTEAFF
>TRBJ1-3|-|TRBV6-5|-
TGTGCCAGCAGTTACTCGGGCCGCCGATCTGGAAACACCATATATTTT
CASSYSGRRSGNTIYF
>TRBJ1-5|-|TRBV28|TRBD1
TGTGCCAGCAGTTCGGGACAGCTTCTCAATCAGCCCCAGCATTTT
CASSSGQLLNQPQHF
>TRBJ2-2|once|TRBV10-3|TRBD2
TGTGCCATCAGGGGGACTAGCGGGACCCAAGCGAACACCGGGGAGCTGTTTTTT
CAIRGTSGTQANTGELFF
>TRBJ1-2|-|TRBV5-4|TRBD1
TGTGCCAGCAGCGAAAAGACAGGGTACTATGGCTACACCTTC
CASSEKTGYYGYTF
>TRBJ1-1|-|TRBV5-4|-
TGTGCCAGCAGCTTATCGGGGATGTGGACTGAAGCTTTCTTT
CASSLSGMWTEAFF
>TRBJ2-5|-|TRBV5-4|TRBD2
TGTGCCAGCAGCTTGGCCGTCGGGACTAGCAGGGAGACCCAGTACTTC
CASSLAVGTSRETQYF
>TRBJ1-3|-|TRBV6-1|-
TGTGCCAGCGGAGGACTCTCCTCTGGAAACACCATATATTTT
CASGGLSSGNTIYF
>TRBJ2-1|-|TRBV27|TRBD2
TGTGCCAGCAGTCCATCAGGACTAGTTATGACTAATGAGCAGTTCTTC
CASSPSGLVMTNEQFF
>TRBJ1-5|-|TRBV18|-
TGTGCCAGCTCACTACAGGACCGCGACAATCAGCCCCAGCATTTT
CASSLQDRDNQPQHF
>TRBJ1-2|-|TRBV13|-
TGTGCCAGCAGCTTGGACAGCCCTAACTATGGCTACACCTTC
CASSLDSPNYGYTF
>TRBJ2-7|-|TRBV6-5|TRBD2
TGTGCCAGCAGGAGCGGGGGGGCTCGGAACGAGCAGTACTTC
CASRSGGARNEQYF
>TRBJ2-5|-|TRBV30|TRBD2
TGTGCCTGGAGTAAGGGACTAGCAGGGGAGACCCAGTACTTC
CAWSKGLAGETQYF
>TRBJ2-1|-|TRBV7-7|TRBD1
TGTGCCAGCAGCTACCGCCGGACAGGGCCCTACAATGAGCAGTTCTTC
CASSYRRTGPYNEQFF
>TRBJ2-3|-|TRBV10-3|TRBD2
TGTGCCATCAGTGGCAAAGGACTAGCGGGGAGCACAGATACGCAGTATTTT
CAISGKGLAGSTDTQYF
>TRBJ2-7|-|TRBV18|TRBD2
TGTGCCAGCTCACCACTAGCGGGGAGCTCCTACGAGCAGTACTTC
CASSPLAGSSYEQYF
>TRBJ2-7|-|TRBV19|-
TGTGCCACCGCTGGGGACATACCCGAGCAGTACTTC
CATAGDIPEQYF